These T cell receptor beta chains were read from a single sample in a study of CXCR3-negative and CXCR3-positive naive CD8 T cells. TCRdb re-called the 5' RACE reads and shows each CDR3 protein once, DNA omitted. In all, the sample yields about 8,400 distinct CDR3 sequences. The material sequenced was naive CXCR3+ CD8+ T cells from blood. Receptors originate from a human donor in good health. Some clones in this sample may be carry-over from other donors' samples. Both conserved end residues are part of each CDR3. Each record gives: clone size, J gene, V gene, CDR3 protein. Clone size is not always given. Where it is, it says once, few, many or a class for expanded clones.

abundance: -; j_gene: TRBJ1-3; v_gene: TRBV10-3; CDR3aa: CATGPGGTGNTIYF
abundance: -; j_gene: TRBJ2-1; v_gene: TRBV12-3/TRBV12-4; CDR3aa: CASSPGTSGRITYNEQFF
abundance: medium-sized; j_gene: TRBJ1-1; v_gene: TRBV4-1; CDR3aa: CASSPPDREGITEAFF
abundance: medium-sized; j_gene: TRBJ2-3; v_gene: TRBV29-1; CDR3aa: CSVEGLEDTQYF
abundance: -; j_gene: TRBJ2-7; v_gene: TRBV25-1; CDR3aa: CASSESPDEQYF
abundance: -; j_gene: TRBJ2-1; v_gene: TRBV29-1; CDR3aa: CSVEETGFEQFF
abundance: medium-sized; j_gene: TRBJ2-1; v_gene: TRBV10-3; CDR3aa: CAISESSGSSYNEQFF
abundance: -; j_gene: TRBJ2-1; v_gene: TRBV28; CDR3aa: CASSLVGLAGSYEQFF
abundance: medium-sized; j_gene: TRBJ2-5; v_gene: TRBV14; CDR3aa: CASSQRNSGRAAETQYF
abundance: medium-sized; j_gene: TRBJ2-5; v_gene: TRBV29-1; CDR3aa: CSVQGLAGEETQYF
abundance: -; j_gene: TRBJ2-1; v_gene: TRBV29-1; CDR3aa: CSAAGLDLFGYNEQFF
abundance: medium-sized; j_gene: TRBJ2-1; v_gene: TRBV7-9; CDR3aa: CASSLAPHEQFF
abundance: -; j_gene: TRBJ2-5; v_gene: TRBV25-1; CDR3aa: CASRARSGLYQETQYF
abundance: -; j_gene: TRBJ1-1; v_gene: TRBV24-1; CDR3aa: CATSDLTPYEGTEAFF
abundance: medium-sized; j_gene: TRBJ1-2; v_gene: TRBV4-1; CDR3aa: CASSQAQGSYGYTF